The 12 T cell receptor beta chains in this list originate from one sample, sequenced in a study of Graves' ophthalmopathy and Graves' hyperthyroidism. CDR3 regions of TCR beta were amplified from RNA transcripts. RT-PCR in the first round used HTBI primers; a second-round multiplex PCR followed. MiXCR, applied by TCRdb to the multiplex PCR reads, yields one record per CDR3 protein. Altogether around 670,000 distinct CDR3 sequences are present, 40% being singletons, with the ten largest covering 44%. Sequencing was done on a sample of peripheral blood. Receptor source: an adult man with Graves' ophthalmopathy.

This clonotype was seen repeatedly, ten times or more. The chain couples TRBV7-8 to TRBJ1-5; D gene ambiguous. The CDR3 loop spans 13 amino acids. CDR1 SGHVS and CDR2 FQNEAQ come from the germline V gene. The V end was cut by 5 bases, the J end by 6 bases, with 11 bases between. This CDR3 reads CASSPGIRQPQHF. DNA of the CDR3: TGTGCCAGCAGCCCGGGTATCCGTCAGCCCCAGCATTTT.

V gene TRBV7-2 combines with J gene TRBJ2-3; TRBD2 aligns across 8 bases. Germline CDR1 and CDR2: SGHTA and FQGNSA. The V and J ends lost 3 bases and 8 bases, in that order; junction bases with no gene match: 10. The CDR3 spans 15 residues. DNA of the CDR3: TGTGCCAGCAGCTTTGGGGGAGTAGCGGGAAGTACGCAGTATTTT. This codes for CASSFGGVAGSTQYF.

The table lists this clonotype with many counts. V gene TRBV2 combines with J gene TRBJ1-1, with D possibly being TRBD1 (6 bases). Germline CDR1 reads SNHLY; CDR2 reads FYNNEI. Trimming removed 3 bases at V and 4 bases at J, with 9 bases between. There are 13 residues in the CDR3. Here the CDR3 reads CASSDQGFTEAFF. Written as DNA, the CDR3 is TGTGCCAGCAGTGATCAGGGGTTCACTGAAGCTTTCTTT.

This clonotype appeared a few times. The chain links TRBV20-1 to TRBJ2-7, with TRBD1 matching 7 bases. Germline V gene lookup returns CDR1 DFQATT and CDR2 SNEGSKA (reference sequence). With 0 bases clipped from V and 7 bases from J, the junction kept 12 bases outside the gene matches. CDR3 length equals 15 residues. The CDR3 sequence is CSARDGDSRSEEQYF. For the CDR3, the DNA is TGCAGTGCTAGAGACGGGGACAGCAGATCAGAAGAGCAGTACTTC.

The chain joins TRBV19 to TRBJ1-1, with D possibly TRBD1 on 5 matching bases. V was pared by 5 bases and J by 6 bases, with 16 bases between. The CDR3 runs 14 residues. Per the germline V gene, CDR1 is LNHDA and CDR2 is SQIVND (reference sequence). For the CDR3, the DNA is TGTGCCAGTAGTTTCGGAGGGGTTTACGCTGAAGCTTTCTTT. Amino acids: CASSFGGVYAEAFF.

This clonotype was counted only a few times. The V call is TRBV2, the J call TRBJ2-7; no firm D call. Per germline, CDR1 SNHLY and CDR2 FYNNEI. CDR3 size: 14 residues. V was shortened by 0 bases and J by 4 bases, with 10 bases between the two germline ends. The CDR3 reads CASSEALSGYEQYF. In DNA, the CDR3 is TGTGCCAGCAGTGAAGCGCTTAGTGGGTACGAGCAGTACTTC.

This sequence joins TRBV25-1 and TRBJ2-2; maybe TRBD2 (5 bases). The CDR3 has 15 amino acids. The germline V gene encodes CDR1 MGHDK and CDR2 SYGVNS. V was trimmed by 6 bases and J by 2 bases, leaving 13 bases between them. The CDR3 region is CASSLVRGNTGELFF. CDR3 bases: TGTGCCAGCAGCTTGGTTCGGGGTAACACCGGGGAGCTGTTTTTT.

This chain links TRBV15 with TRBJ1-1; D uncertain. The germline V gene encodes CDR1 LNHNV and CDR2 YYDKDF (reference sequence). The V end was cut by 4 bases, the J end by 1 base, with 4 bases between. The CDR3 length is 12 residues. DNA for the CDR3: TGTGCCACCAGCACCGAGAACACTGAAGCTTTCTTT. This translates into CATSTENTEAFF.

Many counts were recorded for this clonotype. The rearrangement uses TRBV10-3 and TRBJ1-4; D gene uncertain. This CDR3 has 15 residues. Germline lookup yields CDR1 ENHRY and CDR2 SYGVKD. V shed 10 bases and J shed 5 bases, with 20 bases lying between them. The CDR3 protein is CATRTNTAVNEKLFF. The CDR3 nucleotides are TGTGCCACCAGAACCAACACGGCCGTGAATGAAAAACTGTTTTTT.

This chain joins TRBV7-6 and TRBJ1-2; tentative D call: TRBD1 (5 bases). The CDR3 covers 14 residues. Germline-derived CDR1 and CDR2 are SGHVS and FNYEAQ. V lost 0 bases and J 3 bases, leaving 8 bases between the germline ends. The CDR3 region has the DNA TGTGCCAGCAGCTTAGCTACGACAGACTATGGCTACACCTTC. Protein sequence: CASSLATTDYGYTF.

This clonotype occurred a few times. DNA for the CDR3: TGTGCCAGCAGCTTAGAGTCTTCGCGCGGGGAGACCCAGTACTTC. Its translation: CASSLESSRGETQYF. V and J are TRBV7-2 and TRBJ2-5; D is possibly TRBD2 (5 bases). V lost 1 base to trimming and J lost 5 bases, with 14 bases between them. There are 15 residues in the CDR3. Germline V gene sequence: CDR1 SGHTA, CDR2 FQGNSA.

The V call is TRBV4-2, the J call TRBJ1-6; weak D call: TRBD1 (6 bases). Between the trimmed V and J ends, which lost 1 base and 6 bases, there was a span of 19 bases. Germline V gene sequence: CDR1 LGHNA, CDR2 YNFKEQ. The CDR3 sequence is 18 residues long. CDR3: CASSQVVVGGVGNSPLHF. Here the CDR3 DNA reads TGTGCCAGCAGCCAAGTTGTCGTTGGGGGCGTAGGTAATTCACCCCTCCACTTT.